This section outlines one T cell receptor (beta chain) sequence together with its context. What antigen it recognizes has not been identified. No per-base quality is available; no much larger clone lies one base away. This specimen belongs to a study of graft-versus-host responses after intestinal transplantation (dated by TCRdb to about 2021). Regarding the research as a whole: The transplants that recipients received were multivisceral, liver-intestinal, or isolated intestinal. All recipients received anti-thymocyte globulin induction followed by maintenance tacrolimus and steroids for approximately 3 years. Bulk TCR-beta CDR3 sequencing was used to track graft-versus-host and host-versus-graft alloreactive T cell clones in the graft, circulation and bone marrow after intestinal transplantation. Alloreactive clones were identified by sequencing pre-transplant mixed lymphocyte reaction products and comparing these products with unstimulated pre-transplant donor and recipient T cells. Of the roughly 24 intestinal transplant recipients enrolled in the cohort, one of whom was a retransplant, a few patients without pretransplant specimens were excluded. Donor T cell macrochimerism was defined as a peak of at least 4% donor T cells among recipient peripheral blood mononuclear cells. Instead of going to the commercial service, samples from three later patients were sequenced in-house on an Illumina MiSeq and processed with MiXCR. Summary of the overall study and its limitations: GvH clones were detected in recipient bone marrow, and some of these GvH clones were observed earlier in ileal mucosa or blood, consistent with an intestinal mucosal origin. Early after transplant, peak levels of circulating GvH clones were found to be associated with declines in HvG clones. The relatively low number and heterogeneity of intestinal transplant patients limited the conclusions. In patients with donor T cell macrochimerism, the allografts had high GvH to HvG T cell clonal ratios.

The receptor library was made with the immunoSEQ multiplex PCR assay. For most patients, high-throughput TCR-beta CDR3 sequencing of genomic DNA was performed by Adaptive Biotechnologies. The authors processed their data as follows. Adaptive's ImmunoSEQ software was the source of the TCR sequencing data for over 15 patients, while a few other patients were processed with MiXCR and VDJtools. CDR3 nucleotide sequences shared by donor and recipient were removed because the origin of these sequences could not be assigned. To count as alloreactive, a clone needed at least 2-fold expansion over unstimulated cells and a minimum CFSE-low frequency of 0.002% (template counts) or 0.001% (read counts). Clones detected in sequenced pre-transplant spleen, lymph node, or MLR CFSE-low populations of the donor or recipient were defined as mappable. The cumulative frequency of alloreactive clones was calculated as a percentage of all sequences, weighted by copy number. TCRdb obtained this table from immuneACCESS and retained in-frame rearrangements with V and J assigned. These tables miss some clones; where compared with another copy, unresolved V genes account for less than half of the shortfall, and the remainder is unexplained. V and J calls plus clone size are reproduced from that table; the DNA served to infer D and trimming. The sample table shows 50,000 or so clones, and about 93% are seen once. The ten largest clones take up 2.5% to 3% of the sample.

Blood samples were collected up to 4 times in the first month after transplant and then at least monthly when available. CDR1 and CDR2, looked up from the germline V gene, are SGHVS and FQNEAQ. V is pared back by 0 bases and J by 2 bases, with 11 bases lying between the germline termini. The CDR3 contains 16 residues, cysteine and phenylalanine counted. Only the CDR3 part of the read is kept: 48 bases, read in frame from the first base. The chain uses TRBV7-8 and TRBJ1-5, and possibly TRBD1, on 5 matching bases. The origin of this receptor is a human patient who received an intestinal transplant, so some T cells may come from the graft donor. The source material was PBMCs, sampled almost 120 days after intestinal transplantation. CDR3 region: CASSLAQVRGNQPQHF. The sequenced DNA: TGTGCCAGCAGCTTAGCACAGGTCCGGGGCAATCAGCCCCAGCATTTT.